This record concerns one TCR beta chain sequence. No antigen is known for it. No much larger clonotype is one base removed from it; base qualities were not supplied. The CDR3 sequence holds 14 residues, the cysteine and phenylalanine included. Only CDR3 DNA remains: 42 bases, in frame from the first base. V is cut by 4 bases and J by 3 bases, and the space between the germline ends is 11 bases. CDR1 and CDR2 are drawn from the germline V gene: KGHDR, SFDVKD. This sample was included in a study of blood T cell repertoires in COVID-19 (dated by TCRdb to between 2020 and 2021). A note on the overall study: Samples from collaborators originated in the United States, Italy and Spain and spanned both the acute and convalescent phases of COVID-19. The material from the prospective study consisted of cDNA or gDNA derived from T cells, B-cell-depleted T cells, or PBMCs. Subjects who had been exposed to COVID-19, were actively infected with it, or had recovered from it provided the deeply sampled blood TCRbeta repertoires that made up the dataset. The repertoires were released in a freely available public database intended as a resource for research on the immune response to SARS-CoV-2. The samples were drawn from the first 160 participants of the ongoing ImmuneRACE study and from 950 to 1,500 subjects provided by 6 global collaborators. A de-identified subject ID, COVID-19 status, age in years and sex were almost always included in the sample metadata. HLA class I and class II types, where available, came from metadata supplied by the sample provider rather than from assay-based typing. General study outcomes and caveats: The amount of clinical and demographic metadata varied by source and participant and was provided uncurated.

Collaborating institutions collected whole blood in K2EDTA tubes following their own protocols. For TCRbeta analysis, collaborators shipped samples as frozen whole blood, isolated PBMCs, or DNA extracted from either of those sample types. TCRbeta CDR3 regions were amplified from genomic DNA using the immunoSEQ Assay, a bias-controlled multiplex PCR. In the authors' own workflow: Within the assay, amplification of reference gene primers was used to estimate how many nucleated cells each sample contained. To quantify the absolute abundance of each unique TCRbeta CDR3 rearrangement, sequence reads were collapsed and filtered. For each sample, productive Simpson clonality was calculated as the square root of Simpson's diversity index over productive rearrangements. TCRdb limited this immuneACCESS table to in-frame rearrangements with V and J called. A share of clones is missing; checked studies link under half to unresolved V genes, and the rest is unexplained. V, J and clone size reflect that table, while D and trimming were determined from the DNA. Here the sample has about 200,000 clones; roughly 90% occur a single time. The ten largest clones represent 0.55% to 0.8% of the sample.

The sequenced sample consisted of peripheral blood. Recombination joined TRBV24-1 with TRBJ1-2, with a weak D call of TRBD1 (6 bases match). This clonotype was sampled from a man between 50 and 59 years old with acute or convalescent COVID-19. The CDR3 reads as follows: CATSDHRAHYGYTF. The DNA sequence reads TGTGCCACCAGTGACCACAGGGCCCACTATGGCTACACCTTC.